The sequence of this T cell receptor beta chain was determined in a study of blood T cells in healthy people across ages. Findings and caveats of the study: Donor CMV status, an unknown factor, possibly confounded changes in expanded clonotypes.

A note on this clonotype: Its antigen is not identified.

Combining a sample-barcoded 5' primer with a J-beta primer mix, a second PCR ran for about 7 to 12 cycles. TCRdb reanalysed the 5' RACE reads using MiXCR and keeps one entry per CDR3 protein. The repertoire holds roughly 1,700,000 distinct CDR3 sequences, with roughly 27% as singletons. Caucasian, healthy and from Russia, the donors were aged between about 6 and 90. The sequenced material came from blood. The sequence was collected from a woman under 40 in good health.

The CDR3 DNA reads TGTGCCAGCGGGAGACCAGACCATACGCAGTATTTT. Translation: CASGRPDHTQYF. The chain employs TRBV12-3 or TRBV12-4 and TRBJ2-3; maybe TRBD2 (5 bases). The CDR3 runs to 12 residues. Trimming stripped 8 bases from V and 7 bases from J, with 13 bases between.